The source of this T cell receptor (beta chain) is a study of blood T cell repertoires in COVID-19 (dated by TCRdb to 2018 to 2021). Broadly, across the study: Collaborator samples came from the United States, Italy and Spain and covered acute and convalescent phases of COVID-19. Where available, HLA class I and class II types were obtained from metadata supplied by the sample provider rather than from assay-based typing. Subjects who had been exposed to COVID-19, were actively infected with it, or had recovered from it provided the deeply sampled blood TCRbeta repertoires that made up the dataset. The repertoires were released in a freely available public database meant as a resource for research on the immune response to SARS-CoV-2. Nearly every sample came with metadata listing a de-identified subject ID, COVID-19 status, age in years and sex. The prospective study material was composed of cDNA or gDNA derived from T cells, B-cell-depleted T cells, or PBMCs. The samples were drawn from two sources: the first 160 participants of the ongoing ImmuneRACE study, and 950 to 1,500 subjects contributed by 6 global collaborators. Findings and caveats that apply to the study as a whole: How much clinical and demographic metadata was included differed by source and by participant, and the metadata was provided uncurated.

V and J lose 5 bases and 10 bases, and a span of 17 bases separates them. From its cysteine to its phenylalanine, the CDR3 spans 13 amino acids. Solely the CDR3 DNA is kept, with 39 bases framed from the first base. CDR1 and CDR2 are read off the germline V gene as MNHEY and SVGAGI. As concerns this clone: This receptor's antigen is unknown. Within one base of it there is no much larger clone, and no base qualities were kept.

TCRbeta CDR3 regions were amplified from genomic DNA using the immunoSEQ Assay, a bias-controlled multiplex PCR. Processing in the source paper ran as follows. The number of nucleated cells in each sample was estimated by amplification of reference gene primers within the assay. To quantify the absolute abundance of each unique TCRbeta CDR3 rearrangement, sequence reads were collapsed and filtered. For each sample, productive Simpson clonality was calculated by taking the square root of Simpson's diversity index across productive rearrangements. In its TCRdb copy, this immuneACCESS table keeps in-frame sequences only and misses some clones. Where compared with another copy, unresolved V genes explain less than half of these, and the others have no known cause. Clonal size and the V and J genes are those of that table, whereas D and trimming came from the DNA. The sample has some 250,000 clones on record, about 84% of them singletons. The ten largest clones represent 9% to 15% of the sample.

Collaborating institutions collected whole blood in K2EDTA tubes following their own protocols. For TCRbeta analysis, collaborators shipped samples as frozen whole blood, isolated PBMCs, or DNA extracted from either of those sample types. The rearranged segments are TRBV6-5 and TRBJ1-1; D gene: possibly TRBD1, on 5 matching bases. The sequence was collected from a man older than 75 with acute or convalescent COVID-19. Source material: peripheral blood. The CDR3 region reads CASSPGVGGGAFF. In nucleotide form, the sequence is TGTGCCAGCAGTCCCGGAGTGGGGGGAGGAGCTTTCTTT.